The rows below give T cell receptor beta chains drawn from one sample of a study of identifying expanded T cells in peripheral blood. TCRdb's table, derived via immunoSEQ multiplex PCR, lists solely in-frame clones and lacks some. The sample has around 130,000 clones; about 88% are singletons. The specimen was blood. The receptor source for this set is a person aged 18 to 75 in good health. Each CDR3 is given without its conserved first and last residue.

V	J	CDR3
TRBV25-1	TRBJ1-1	ASSESTPGGEAF
TRBV6-6	TRBJ2-7	ASSRGRSKYEQY
TRBV11-2	TRBJ2-2	ASGELANTGELF
TRBV14	TRBJ1-3	ASSPSAGTAGIGNTIY
TRBV10-3	TRBJ2-7	AISEPGLAEQY
TRBV9	TRBJ2-1	ASSVGALNEQF
TRBV11-2	TRBJ1-6	ASSEGPPRDSPLH
TRBV5-3	TRBJ1-3	ARSPSRPGMRVDAGNTIY
TRBV11-2	TRBJ1-1	ASSLGGNTEAF
TRBV6-5	TRBJ2-2	ASQTRGWVGELF
TRBV10-3	TRBJ1-1	AISEPQRGGMNTEAF
TRBV30	TRBJ1-1	AWSSMGVWTEAF
TRBV23-1	TRBJ2-2	ASTNRAYGNTGELF
TRBV4-3	TRBJ2-3	ASSQDVRETDTQY
TRBV11-3	TRBJ2-7	ASSSGPSSYEQY
TRBV4-1	TRBJ1-4	ASSPGATNEKLF
TRBV7-2	TRBJ2-5	ASSLVRGAETQY
TRBV19	TRBJ1-6	ASSDRLGYNSPLH
TRBV19	TRBJ1-6	ASQFFEDSPLH
TRBV18	TRBJ2-7	ASSPAVSYEQY
TRBV28	TRBJ1-2	ASSLGRGYGYT
TRBV4-1	TRBJ2-2	ASSQVLPRTTGELF
TRBV29-1	TRBJ1-5	SVEDPGSNQPQH
TRBV7-2	TRBJ1-5	ASSSQGVNQPQH
TRBV19	TRBJ1-5	ASREGQISNQPQH
TRBV27	TRBJ1-2	ASSPLTGGIGYT
TRBV29-1	TRBJ1-2	SVQSVSYGYT
TRBV14	TRBJ2-3	ASSPLDRADTQY
TRBV7-2	TRBJ1-5	ASSLASVNQPQH
TRBV20-1	TRBJ1-6	SGNRGSPLH
TRBV6-1	TRBJ2-7	ASSVEKGHEQY
TRBV5-1	TRBJ2-3	ASSLTGDTQY
TRBV18	TRBJ1-5	ASSPQGINQPQH
TRBV4-2	TRBJ2-7	ASSQDVASGGGYEQY
TRBV10-1	TRBJ2-3	ARRSGDTQY
TRBV19	TRBJ1-5	ASKVGQGDYQPQH
TRBV19	TRBJ1-2	ASSIGGGASSSGYT
TRBV2	TRBJ2-1	ASSPLAGVDNEQF
TRBV5-4	TRBJ2-2	ASSLGDRLDGFGELF
TRBV30	TRBJ2-7	AWSPRLAGWDEQY
TRBV27	TRBJ1-5	ASSLSRGLLQPQH
TRBV7-9	TRBJ2-1	ASSLGQGGPNEQF